This TCR beta chain came from a study of blood T cell repertoires in COVID-19. Study information: From T cells, B-cell-depleted T cells, or PBMCs came the material, which was cDNA or gDNA.

The CDR3 contains 17 residues. The germline gives CDR1 SGHDT, CDR2 YYEEEE. Trimming took 0 bases from V and 3 from J; bases not matched to a gene: 4. Original data processing: Quantification of nucleated cells was approximated via reference gene primer amplification. Sequenced by immunoSEQ multiplex PCR; TCRdb stores in-frame clones only, minus some. D and trimming come from the DNA, and the V and J calls and clone size come from that table. The table lists 35,000 to 45,000 clones, roughly nine tenths of them singletons. The TCR sequence derives from a human donor in a cohort sampled during active COVID-19. Sequencing used peripheral blood. The chain joins TRBV5-6 to TRBJ1-5; 12 nucleotides align to TRBD1. The CDR3 DNA reads TGTGCCAGCAGCTTGGAGAGGGACAGGGGGCCCAATCAGCCCCAGCATTTT. It is translated as CASSLERDRGPNQPQHF.